This T cell receptor beta chain was observed in a study of T cells after yellow fever vaccination. Study details: It was SMART-Seq v4 Ultra Low Input that prepared the fractions with low cell numbers.

This CDR3 comprises 15 residues. Trimming removed 6 bases at V and 6 bases at J, with 17 bases between. TCRdb itself ran the 5' RACE reads through MiXCR, one entry per CDR3 protein. This table has roughly 340,000 distinct CDR3 sequences, roughly 4% appearing once. Regarding the study as a whole: The secondary response peaked faster, at day 5 versus 15, but was weaker.

There are a few counts of this clonotype. What it recognizes is unknown. The sequencing here drew on PBMCs, taken 5 days after the yellow fever booster vaccination. The receptor was isolated from a man younger than 35 who received the YFV17D yellow fever vaccine. The chain is built from TRBV12-3 or TRBV12-4 and TRBJ2-2, with D maybe TRBD1 (5 bases). CDR3 DNA sequence: TGTGCCAGCAGGGGGCCTAACAGAGTATCCGGGGAGCTGTTTTTT. It codes for CASRGPNRVSGELFF.